The source of this T cell receptor (beta chain) is a study of tumor-infiltrating lymphocytes in oesophageal squamous cell carcinoma. This clonotype was picked up many times. Trimming pared 3 bases from V and 7 bases from J, leaving 12 bases between. The CDR3 is 13 amino acids. Looked up from germline, CDR1 is MNHEY and CDR2 is SMNVEV (reference sequence). TCRdb independently ran MiXCR on the PCR reads; one entry per CDR3 protein. The table has nearly 20,000 distinct CDR3 sequences, more than 35% seen once. What was sequenced was esophageal tumor tissue. This receptor was obtained from a male donor with esophageal squamous cell carcinoma. This chain links TRBV27 with TRBJ1-2; D may be TRBD1 (5 bases). CDR3 in DNA: TGTGCCAGCAGTTTGGGAGGGGATGGTGGCTACACCTTC. It specifies CASSLGGDGGYTF.